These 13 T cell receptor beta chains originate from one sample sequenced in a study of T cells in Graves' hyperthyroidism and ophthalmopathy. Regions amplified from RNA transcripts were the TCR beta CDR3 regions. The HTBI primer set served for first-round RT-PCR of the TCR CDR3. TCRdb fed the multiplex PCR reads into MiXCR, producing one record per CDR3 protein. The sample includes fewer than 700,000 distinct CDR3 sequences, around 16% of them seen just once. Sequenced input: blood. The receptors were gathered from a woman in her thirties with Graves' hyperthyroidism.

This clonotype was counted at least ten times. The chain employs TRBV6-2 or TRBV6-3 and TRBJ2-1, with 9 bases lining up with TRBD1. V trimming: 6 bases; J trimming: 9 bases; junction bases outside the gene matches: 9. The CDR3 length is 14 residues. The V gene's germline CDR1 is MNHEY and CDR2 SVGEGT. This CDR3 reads CASRGTGLRGEQFF. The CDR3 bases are TGTGCCAGCAGGGGGACAGGGCTGAGGGGTGAGCAGTTCTTC.

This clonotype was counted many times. Here the CDR3 reads CASSRGGELFF. The DNA for the CDR3 is TGTGCCAGCAGTCGCGGCGGGGAGCTGTTTTTT. The gene calls are TRBV12-3 or TRBV12-4 and TRBJ2-2; D not certain. This CDR3 is built from 11 residues. Between the trimmed V and J ends, which lost 5 bases and 7 bases, there was a span of 5 bases.

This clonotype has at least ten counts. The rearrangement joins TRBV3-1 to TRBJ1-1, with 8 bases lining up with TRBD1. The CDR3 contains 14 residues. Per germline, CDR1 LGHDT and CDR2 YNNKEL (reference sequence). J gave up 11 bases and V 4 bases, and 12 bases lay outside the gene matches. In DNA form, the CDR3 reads TGTGCCAGCAGCCCAACAACAGGGGGTTTTATGGCTTTCTTT. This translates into CASSPTTGGFMAFF.

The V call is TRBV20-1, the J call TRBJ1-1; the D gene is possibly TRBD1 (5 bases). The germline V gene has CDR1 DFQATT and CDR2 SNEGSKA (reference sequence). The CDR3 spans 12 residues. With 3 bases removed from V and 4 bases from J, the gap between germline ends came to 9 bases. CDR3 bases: TGCAGTGCTAGGGCGGGGCGCACTGAAGCTTTCTTT. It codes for CSARAGRTEAFF.

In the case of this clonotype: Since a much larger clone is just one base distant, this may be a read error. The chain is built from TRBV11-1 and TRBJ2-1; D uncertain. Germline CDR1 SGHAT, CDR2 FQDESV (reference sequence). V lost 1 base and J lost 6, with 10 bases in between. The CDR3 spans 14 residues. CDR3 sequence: CASSLGPSGNEQFF. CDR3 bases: TGTGCCAGCAGCTTAGGCCCCTCAGGCAATGAGCAGTTCTTC.

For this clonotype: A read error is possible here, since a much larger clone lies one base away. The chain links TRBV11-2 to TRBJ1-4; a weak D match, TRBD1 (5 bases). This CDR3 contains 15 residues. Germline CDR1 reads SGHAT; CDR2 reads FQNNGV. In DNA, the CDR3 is TGTGCCAGCGGCTTAGGGTCAGGGATGGACGAAAAACTGTTTTTT. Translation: CASGLGSGMDEKLFF.

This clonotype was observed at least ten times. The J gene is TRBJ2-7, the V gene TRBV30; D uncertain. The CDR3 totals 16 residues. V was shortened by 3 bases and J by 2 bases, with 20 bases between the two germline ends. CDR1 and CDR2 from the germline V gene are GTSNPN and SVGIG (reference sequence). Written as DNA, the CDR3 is TGTGCCTGGAGAAAGACCGGGCACCTGCCAACCTACGAGCAGTACTTC. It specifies CAWRKTGHLPTYEQYF.

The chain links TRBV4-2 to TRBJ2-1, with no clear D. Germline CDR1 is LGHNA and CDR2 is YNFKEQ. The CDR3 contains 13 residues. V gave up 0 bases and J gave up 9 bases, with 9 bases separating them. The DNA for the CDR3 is TGTGCCAGCAGCCAAGATTTCGGCGGTGAGCAGTTCTTC. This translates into CASSQDFGGEQFF.

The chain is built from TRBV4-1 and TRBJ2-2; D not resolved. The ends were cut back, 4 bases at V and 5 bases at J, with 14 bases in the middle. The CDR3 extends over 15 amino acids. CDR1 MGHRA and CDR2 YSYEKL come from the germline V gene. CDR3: CASSRPVGATGELFF. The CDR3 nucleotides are TGCGCCAGCAGCCGCCCAGTTGGCGCGACCGGGGAGCTGTTTTTT.

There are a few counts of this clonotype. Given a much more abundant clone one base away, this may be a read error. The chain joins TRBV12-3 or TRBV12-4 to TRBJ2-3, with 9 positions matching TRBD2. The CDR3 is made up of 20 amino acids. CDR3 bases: TGTGCCAGCAATTTAGCGATTTATGCGGGAGGGAAAGGCTACTCAGATACGCAGTATTTT. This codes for CASNLAIYAGGKGYSDTQYF.

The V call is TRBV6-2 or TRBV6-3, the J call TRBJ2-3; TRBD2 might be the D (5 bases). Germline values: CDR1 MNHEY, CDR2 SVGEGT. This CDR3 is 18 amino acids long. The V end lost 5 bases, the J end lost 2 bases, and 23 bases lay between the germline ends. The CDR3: CASSVFLATLTPTDTQYF. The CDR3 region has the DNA TGTGCCAGCAGTGTATTCCTAGCAACGTTGACTCCCACAGATACGCAGTATTTT.

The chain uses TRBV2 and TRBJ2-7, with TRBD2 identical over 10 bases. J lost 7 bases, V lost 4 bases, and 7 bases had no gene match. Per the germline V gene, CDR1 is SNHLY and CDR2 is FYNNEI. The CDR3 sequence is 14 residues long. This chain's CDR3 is CASSVGAGGREQYF. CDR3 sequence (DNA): TGTGCCAGCAGTGTGGGAGCGGGAGGGAGAGAGCAGTACTTC. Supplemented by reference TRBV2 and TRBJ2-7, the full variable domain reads EPEVTQTPSHQVTQMGQEVILRCVPISNHLYFYWYRQILGQKVEFLVSFYNNEISEKSEIFDDQFSVERPDGSNFTLKIRSTKLEDSAMYFCASSVGAGGREQYFGPGTRLTVT.

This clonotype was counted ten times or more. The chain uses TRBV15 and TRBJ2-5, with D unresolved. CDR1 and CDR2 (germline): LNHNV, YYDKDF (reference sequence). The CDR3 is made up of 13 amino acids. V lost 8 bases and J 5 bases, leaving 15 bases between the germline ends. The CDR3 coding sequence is TGTGCCACCTACAGAGTTCCTATGGAGACCCAGTACTTC. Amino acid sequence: CATYRVPMETQYF. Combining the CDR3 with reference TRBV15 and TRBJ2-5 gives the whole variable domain DAMVIQNPRYQVTQFGKPVTLSCSQTLNHNVMYWYQQKSSQAPKLLFHYYDKDFNNEADTPDNFQSRRPNTSFCFLDIRSPGLGDTAMYLCATYRVPMETQYFGPGTRLLVL.